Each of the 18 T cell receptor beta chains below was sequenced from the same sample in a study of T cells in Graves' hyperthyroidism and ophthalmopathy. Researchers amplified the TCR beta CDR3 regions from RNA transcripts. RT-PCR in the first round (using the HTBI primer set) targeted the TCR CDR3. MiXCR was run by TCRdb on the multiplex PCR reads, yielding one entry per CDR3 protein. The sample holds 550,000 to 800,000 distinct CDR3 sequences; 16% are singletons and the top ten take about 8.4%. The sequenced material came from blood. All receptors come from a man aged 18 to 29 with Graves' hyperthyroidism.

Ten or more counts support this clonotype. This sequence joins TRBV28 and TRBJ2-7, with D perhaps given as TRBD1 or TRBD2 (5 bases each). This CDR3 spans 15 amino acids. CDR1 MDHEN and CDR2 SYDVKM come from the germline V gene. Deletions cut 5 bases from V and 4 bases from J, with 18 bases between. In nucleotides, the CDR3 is TGTGCCAGCAGTCCCCCGGGGCCACGTCTATACGAGCAGTACTTC. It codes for CASSPPGPRLYEQYF.

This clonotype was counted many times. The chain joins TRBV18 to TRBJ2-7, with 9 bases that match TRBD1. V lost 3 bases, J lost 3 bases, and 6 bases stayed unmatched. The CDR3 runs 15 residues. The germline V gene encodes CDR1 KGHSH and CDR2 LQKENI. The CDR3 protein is CASSPAGQGLYEQYF. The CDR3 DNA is TGTGCCAGCTCACCTGCGGGACAGGGACTCTACGAGCAGTACTTC.

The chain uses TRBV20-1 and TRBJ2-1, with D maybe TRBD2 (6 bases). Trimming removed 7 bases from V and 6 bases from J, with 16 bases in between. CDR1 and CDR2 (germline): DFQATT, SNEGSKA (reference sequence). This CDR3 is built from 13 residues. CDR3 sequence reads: CSGFPAGVNEQFF. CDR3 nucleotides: TGCAGTGGTTTCCCAGCGGGCGTCAATGAGCAGTTCTTC.

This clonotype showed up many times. DNA for the CDR3: TGTGCCACCCAGGATGGCGGGACCCGCTCCTACGAGCAGTACTTC. Its translation: CATQDGGTRSYEQYF. The chain couples TRBV12-3 or TRBV12-4 to TRBJ2-7; D possibly corresponds to TRBD2 (6 bases). Deletions cut 10 bases from V and 0 bases from J, with 19 bases between. The CDR3 has 15 residues.

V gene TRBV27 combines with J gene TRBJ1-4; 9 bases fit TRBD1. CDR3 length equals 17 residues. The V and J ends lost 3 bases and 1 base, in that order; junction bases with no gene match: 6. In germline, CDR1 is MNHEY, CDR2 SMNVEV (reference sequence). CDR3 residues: CASSLGTGFLTNEKLFF. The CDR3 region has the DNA TGTGCCAGCAGTTTGGGGACAGGGTTTTTAACTAATGAAAAACTGTTTTTT. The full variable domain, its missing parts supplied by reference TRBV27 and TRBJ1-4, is EAQVTQNPRYLITVTGKKLTVTCSQNMNHEYMSWYRQDPGLGLRQIYYSMNVEVTDKGDVPEGYKVSRKEKRNFPLILESPSPNQTSLYFCASSLGTGFLTNEKLFFGSGTQLSVL.

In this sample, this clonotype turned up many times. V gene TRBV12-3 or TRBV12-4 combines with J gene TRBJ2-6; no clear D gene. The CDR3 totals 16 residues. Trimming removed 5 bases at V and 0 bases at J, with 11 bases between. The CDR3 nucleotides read TGTGCCAGCAGTAAGTTAGGAATCTCTGGGGCCAACGTCCTGACTTTC. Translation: CASSKLGISGANVLTF.

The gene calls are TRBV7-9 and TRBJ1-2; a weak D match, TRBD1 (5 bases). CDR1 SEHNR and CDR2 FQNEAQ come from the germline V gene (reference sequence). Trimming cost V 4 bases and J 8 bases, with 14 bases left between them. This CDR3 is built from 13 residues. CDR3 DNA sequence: TGTGCCAGCAGCTACGGGGCCCGACGGGGCTACACCTTC. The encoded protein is CASSYGARRGYTF.

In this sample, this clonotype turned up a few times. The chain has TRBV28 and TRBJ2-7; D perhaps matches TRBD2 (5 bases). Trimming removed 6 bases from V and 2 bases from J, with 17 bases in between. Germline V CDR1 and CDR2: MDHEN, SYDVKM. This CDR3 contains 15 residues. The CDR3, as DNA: TGTGCCAGCAGCCCCCTCAGCGGCCACCCCTACGAGCAGTACTTC. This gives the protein CASSPLSGHPYEQYF.

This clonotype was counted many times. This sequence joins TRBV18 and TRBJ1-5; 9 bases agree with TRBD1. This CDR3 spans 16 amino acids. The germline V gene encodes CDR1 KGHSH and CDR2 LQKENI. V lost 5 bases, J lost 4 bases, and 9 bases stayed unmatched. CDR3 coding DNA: TGTGCCAGCTCAAAATCTGGGACAGGGACTAATCAGCCCCAGCATTTT. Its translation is CASSKSGTGTNQPQHF.

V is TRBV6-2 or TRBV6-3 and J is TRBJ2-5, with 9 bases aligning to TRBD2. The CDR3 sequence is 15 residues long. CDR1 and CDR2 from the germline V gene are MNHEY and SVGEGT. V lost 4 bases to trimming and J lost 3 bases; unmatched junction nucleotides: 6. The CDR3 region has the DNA TGTGCCAGCAGTTTCGGAGCGGGAGGAAAAGAGACCCAGTACTTC. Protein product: CASSFGAGGKETQYF.

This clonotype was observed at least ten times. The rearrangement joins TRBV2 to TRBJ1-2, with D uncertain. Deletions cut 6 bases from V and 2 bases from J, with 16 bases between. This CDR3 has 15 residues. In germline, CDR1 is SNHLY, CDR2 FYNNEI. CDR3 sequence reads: CASSVRARANYGYTF. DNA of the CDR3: TGTGCCAGCAGCGTCCGGGCGAGGGCGAACTATGGCTACACCTTC.

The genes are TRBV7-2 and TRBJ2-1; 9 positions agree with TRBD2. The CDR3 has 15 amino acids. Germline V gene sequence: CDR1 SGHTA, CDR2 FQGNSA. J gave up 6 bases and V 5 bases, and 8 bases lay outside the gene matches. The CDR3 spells CASSPGLALTNEQFF. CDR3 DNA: TGTGCCAGCAGCCCAGGACTAGCGCTAACCAATGAGCAGTTCTTC. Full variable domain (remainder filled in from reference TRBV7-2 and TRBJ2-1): GAGVSQSPSNKVTEKGKDVELRCDPISGHTALYWYRQSLGQGLEFLIYFQGNSAPDKSGLPSDRFSAERTGGSVSTLTIQRTQQEDSAVYLCASSPGLALTNEQFFGPGTRLTVL.

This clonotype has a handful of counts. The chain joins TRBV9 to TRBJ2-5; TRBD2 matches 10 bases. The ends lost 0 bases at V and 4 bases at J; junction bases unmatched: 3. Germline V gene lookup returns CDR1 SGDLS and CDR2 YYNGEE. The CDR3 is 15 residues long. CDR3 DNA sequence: TGTGCCAGCAGCGTAGACGCTAGCGGGAGAGAGACCCAGTACTTC. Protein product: CASSVDASGRETQYF.

The CDR3 region is CASSGAPGTGNGANVLTF. CDR3 in DNA: TGTGCCAGCAGTGGGGCTCCTGGGACAGGGAACGGGGCCAACGTCCTGACTTTC. This chain connects TRBV6-1 to TRBJ2-6; TRBD1 matches 9 bases. Germline V gene sequence: CDR1 MNHNS, CDR2 SASEGT. The CDR3 loop spans 18 amino acids. The V gene end was trimmed by 4 bases and the J gene end by 4 bases; junction bases not matched to a gene: 11.

Here the CDR3 reads CASSIVLFSYEQYF. CDR3 bases: TGTGCCAGTAGTATAGTACTCTTCTCCTACGAGCAGTACTTC. The chain couples TRBV19 to TRBJ2-7; D is unresolved. V was cut by 1 base and J by 0 bases, with 7 bases left in between. Germline CDR1 reads LNHDA; CDR2 reads SQIVND (reference sequence). The length of the CDR3 is 14 residues.

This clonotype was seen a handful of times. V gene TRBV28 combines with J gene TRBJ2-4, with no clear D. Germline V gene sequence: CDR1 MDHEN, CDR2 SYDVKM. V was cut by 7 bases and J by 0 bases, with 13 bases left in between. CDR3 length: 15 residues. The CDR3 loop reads CASMSLGLAKNIQYF. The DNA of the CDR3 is TGTGCCAGCATGAGCTTGGGTTTAGCCAAAAACATTCAGTACTTC.

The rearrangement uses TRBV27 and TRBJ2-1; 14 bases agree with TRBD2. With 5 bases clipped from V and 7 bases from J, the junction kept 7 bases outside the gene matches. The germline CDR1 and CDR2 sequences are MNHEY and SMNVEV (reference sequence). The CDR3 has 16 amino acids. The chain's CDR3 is CASSPRTSGRSNEQFF. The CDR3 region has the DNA TGTGCCAGCAGTCCTCGGACTAGCGGGAGGAGTAATGAGCAGTTCTTC.

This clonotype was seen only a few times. The CDR3 DNA reads TGTGCCAGCAGTTCCTCGGGAACTGAAGCTTTCTTT. Protein product: CASSSSGTEAFF. This chain links TRBV11-2 with TRBJ1-1; D unresolved. CDR3 length: 12 residues. V lost 6 bases to trimming and J lost 5 bases, with 10 bases between them. Per germline, CDR1 SGHAT and CDR2 FQNNGV.